Listed here are 25 T cell receptor beta chains from one sample, sequenced in a study of cytomegalovirus exposure and HLA in healthy donors. PCR was performed using 60 Vbeta and 13 Jbeta primers. The protocol was immunoSEQ multiplex PCR, while the TCRdb copy is restricted to in-frame clones and leaves out a portion. The repertoire holds over 65,000 clones, with roughly 77% as singletons. The material sequenced was PBMCs. All receptors derive from a woman aged 35 to 49 in good health and CMV-seropositive.

The gene calls are TRBV2 and TRBJ1-2; 8 bases map to TRBD1. This CDR3 is 13 amino acids long. With 6 bases clipped from V and 3 bases from J, the junction kept 3 bases outside the gene matches. In germline, CDR1 is SNHLY, CDR2 FYNNEI. CDR3 sequence reads: CASRSGQDYGYTF. The CDR3 DNA reads TGTGCCAGCAGATCGGGACAGGACTATGGCTACACCTTC.

This clone occurred a few times. The chain carries TRBV7-2 and TRBJ2-1, with 10 bases identical to TRBD2. Losses at the gene ends were 4 bases for V and 8 bases for J; bases not matched to a gene: 14. The CDR3 is 17 residues long. Germline V gene sequence: CDR1 SGHTA, CDR2 FQGNSA. The CDR3: CASSSRQPGLATYEQFF. The DNA of the CDR3 is TGTGCCAGCAGCTCCCGACAACCGGGACTAGCGACCTATGAGCAGTTCTTC.

The CDR3 loop reads CASSLVGRGWITEAFF. The CDR3 region has the DNA TGTGCCAGCAGCTTGGTGGGCAGGGGATGGATCACTGAAGCTTTCTTT. This chain links TRBV5-8 with TRBJ1-1; maybe TRBD1 (6 bases). V was cut by 0 bases and J by 4 bases, with 16 bases left in between. Germline loops: CDR1 SGHTS, CDR2 YDEGEE. The CDR3 runs 16 residues. Combining the CDR3 with reference TRBV5-8 and TRBJ1-1 gives the whole variable domain EAGVTQSPTHLIKTRGQQATLRCSPISGHTSVYWYQQALGLGLQFLLWYDEGEERNRGNFPPRFSGRQFPNYSSELNVNALELEDSALYLCASSLVGRGWITEAFFGQGTRLTVV.

V gene TRBV11-2 combines with J gene TRBJ2-7; 7 nucleotides align to TRBD1. This CDR3 spans 12 amino acids. V lost 3 bases and J lost 6; bases outside the gene matches: 2. CDR1 is SGHAT and CDR2 is FQNNGV in the germline V gene. CDR3 in amino acids: CASSFWTGEQYF. Written as DNA, the CDR3 is TGTGCCAGCAGCTTTTGGACAGGCGAGCAGTACTTC.

The chain is built from TRBV27 and TRBJ2-7; 11 nucleotides match TRBD2. J was trimmed by 0 bases and V by 6 bases; bases with no gene match: 13. The CDR3 runs to 18 residues. CDR1 and CDR2 from the germline V gene are MNHEY and SMNVEV (reference sequence). The CDR3 DNA reads TGTGCCAGCAGGCCACCGGGACTAGCGGACCTAAGCTCCTACGAGCAGTACTTC. It translates to CASRPPGLADLSSYEQYF.

CDR3 amino acids: CASSRYTGDYEQYF. DNA for the CDR3: TGTGCCAGTAGTAGGTATACCGGGGACTACGAGCAGTACTTC. The chain links TRBV19 to TRBJ2-7; D may be TRBD2 (5 bases). This CDR3 is built from 14 residues. Germline V gives CDR1 LNHDA, CDR2 SQIVND (reference sequence). Deletions cut 4 bases from V and 3 bases from J, with 13 bases between. The full variable domain, rest sourced from reference TRBV19 and TRBJ2-7, is DGGITQSPKYLFRKEGQNVTLSCEQNLNHDAMYWYRQDPGQGLRLIYYSQIVNDFQKGDIAEGYSVSREKKESFPLTVTSAQKNPTAFYLCASSRYTGDYEQYFGPGTRLTVT.

The genes are TRBV19 and TRBJ1-6; D is undetermined. Germline V CDR1 and CDR2: LNHDA, SQIVND (reference sequence). This CDR3 spans 17 amino acids. With 0 bases removed from V and 5 bases from J, the gap between germline ends came to 14 bases. The CDR3 loop reads CASSIDGSRRDNSPLHF. Written as DNA, the CDR3 is TGTGCCAGTAGTATAGATGGTAGCAGACGGGATAATTCACCCCTCCACTTT.

The V call is TRBV2, the J call TRBJ1-5; possible D gene TRBD1, 6 bases. The CDR3 sequence is 14 residues long. Germline loops: CDR1 SNHLY, CDR2 FYNNEI. Trimming shortened V by 4 bases and J by 6 bases, and 13 bases separated the two germline ends. The CDR3 region is CASSAWDNPQPQHF. The CDR3, as DNA: TGTGCCAGCAGTGCATGGGACAACCCTCAGCCCCAGCATTTT.

The genes are TRBV30 and TRBJ1-5; no firm D call. V dropped 0 bases and J dropped 8 bases, with 14 bases sitting between them. The germline V gene encodes CDR1 GTSNPN and CDR2 SVGIG (reference sequence). This CDR3 has 14 amino acids. The CDR3 region is CAWSVHGYEEPQHF. The CDR3 DNA sequence: TGTGCCTGGAGTGTACATGGTTATGAAGAGCCCCAGCATTTT.

This chain connects TRBV6-1 to TRBJ2-7; D might be TRBD2 (5 bases). The CDR3 extends over 16 amino acids. CDR1 MNHNS and CDR2 SASEGT come from the germline V gene. Trimming stripped 0 bases from V and 2 bases from J, with 14 bases between. The CDR3 DNA is TGTGCCAGCAGTGAAGCACCCCCCGGGAACCCCTACGAGCAGTACTTC. Its translation: CASSEAPPGNPYEQYF.

This sequence joins TRBV21-1 and TRBJ2-4; the DNA was not used to check the table's D call, TRBD2. TRBV21-1 is tagged as a pseudogene. The CDR3 extends over 11 amino acids. The CDR3 DNA reads TGTGCCAGCAGCAAAGTTAGCATTCAGTACTTC. Translating it yields CASSKVSIQYF.

This clone was observed a few times. The CDR3 sequence is CSVEQGAYEQYF. DNA for the CDR3: TGCAGCGTTGAACAGGGGGCCTACGAGCAGTACTTC. V and J are TRBV29-1 and TRBJ2-7; 7 bases agree with TRBD1. The V gene's germline CDR1 is SQVTM and CDR2 ANQGSEA. CDR3 length equals 12 residues. V lost 2 bases and J lost 2; bases outside the gene matches: 0.

The sample holds a few counts of this clone. A junction end diverges from the germline sequence, so it may reflect a read error. The chain uses TRBV7-7 and TRBJ2-1; 10 bases align to TRBD1. Germline V gene data show CDR1 as SSHAT and CDR2 as FNYEAQ (reference sequence). The CDR3 runs 13 residues. The CDR3 DNA sequence: TGTGCTAGCAGCTTGGGACAGGGGAATGAGCAGTTCTTC. The encoded protein is CASSLGQGNEQFF.

The V and J genes are TRBV30 and TRBJ2-3; 11 nucleotides line up with TRBD2. Per the germline V gene, CDR1 is GTSNPN and CDR2 is SVGIG (reference sequence). The CDR3 consists of 15 residues. J was trimmed by 2 bases and V by 2 bases; bases with no gene match: 3. CDR3 DNA sequence: TGTGCCTGGAGTCTGGGACTAGCGGACACAGATACGCAGTATTTT. Amino acid sequence: CAWSLGLADTDTQYF.

This clone is a singleton in its sample. The V gene is TRBV6-1, the J gene TRBJ1-6; tentative D call: TRBD1 (5 bases). V was clipped by 3 bases and J by 1 base, with 7 bases between them. Germline V lookup: CDR1 MNHNS, CDR2 SASEGT. CDR3 length: 15 residues. CDR3 residues: CASSDQGSYNSPLHF. The CDR3, as DNA: TGTGCCAGCAGTGACCAGGGTTCCTATAATTCACCCCTCCACTTT.

The V call is TRBV18, the J call TRBJ2-5, with 14 bases identical to TRBD2. The J call may be incorrect, as the DNA end agrees better with TRBJ2-7. The CDR3 totals 15 residues. The germline V gene has CDR1 KGHSH and CDR2 LQKENI. The CDR3 is CASSLGLAGVGEQYF. The CDR3, as DNA: TGTGCCAGCTCACTGGGACTAGCGGGAGTCGGCGAGCAGTACTTC.

The J gene is TRBJ1-5, the V gene TRBV5-6; perhaps TRBD1 as D (5 bases). Per germline, CDR1 SGHDT and CDR2 YYEEEE. CDR3 size: 14 residues. Trimming removed 2 bases at V and 5 bases at J, with 11 bases between. This CDR3 is CASSFRTSDQPQHF. The CDR3 nucleotides are TGTGCCAGCAGCTTTCGGACATCTGATCAGCCCCAGCATTTT. Looking up the rest from reference TRBV5-6 and TRBJ1-5 gives the full variable domain: DAGVTQSPTHLIKTRGQQVTLRCSPKSGHDTVSWYQQALGQGPQFIFQYYEEEERQRGNFPDRFSGHQFPNYSSELNVNALLLGDSALYLCASSFRTSDQPQHFGDGTRLSIL.

J is TRBJ1-3 and V is TRBV6-1; TRBD1 is a possible D gene (5 bases). Germline V gives CDR1 MNHNS, CDR2 SASEGT. Trimming removed 7 bases from V and 4 bases from J, with 14 bases in between. The CDR3 covers 14 residues. The CDR3 is CASTERGSGNTIYF. CDR3 in DNA: TGTGCCAGCACTGAGCGGGGCTCCGGAAACACCATATATTTT.

The rearrangement joins TRBV27 to TRBJ1-2; no definite D call. The CDR3 totals 13 residues. V dropped 0 bases and J dropped 7 bases, with 9 bases sitting between them. From germline, CDR1 is MNHEY and CDR2 SMNVEV (reference sequence). CDR3 sequence reads: CASSLSFGSGYTF. The CDR3 bases are TGTGCCAGCAGTTTATCCTTTGGGAGTGGCTACACCTTC.

The V and J genes are TRBV2 and TRBJ2-2; 10 nucleotides agree with TRBD1. Germline lookup yields CDR1 SNHLY and CDR2 FYNNEI. After removal of 10 bases from V and 5 bases from J, the junction contained 7 bases not matched to a gene. CDR3 length: 14 amino acids. This chain's CDR3 is CATNRDRGTGELFF. CDR3 DNA sequence: TGTGCCACAAACCGGGACAGGGGAACCGGGGAGCTGTTTTTT.

The chain has TRBV5-4 and TRBJ1-4; tentative D call: TRBD1 (5 bases). This CDR3 has 14 residues. Germline values: CDR1 SGHNT, CDR2 YYREEE (reference sequence). Trimming took 0 bases from V and 5 from J, leaving 8 bases between them. The CDR3 here is CASSLGGGNEKLFF. The CDR3 bases are TGTGCCAGCAGCTTGGGCGGGGGGAATGAAAAACTGTTTTTT.

CDR3 coding DNA: TGCGCCAGCAGCTTGGGCGATCAGGTGAACACTGAAGCTTTCTTT. As protein: CASSLGDQVNTEAFF. The rearrangement joins TRBV5-1 to TRBJ1-1; D unresolved. CDR3 length: 15 residues. V dropped 0 bases and J dropped 0 bases, with 9 bases sitting between them. In germline, CDR1 is SGHRS, CDR2 YFSETQ. Combining the CDR3 with reference TRBV5-1 and TRBJ1-1 gives the whole variable domain KAGVTQTPRYLIKTRGQQVTLSCSPISGHRSVSWYQQTPGQGLQFLFEYFSETQRNKGNFPGRFSGRQFSNSRSEMNVSTLELGDSALYLCASSLGDQVNTEAFFGQGTRLTVV.

This chain links TRBV7-3 with TRBJ2-1, with 7 positions matching TRBD2. The CDR3 is 16 residues long. CDR1 is SGHTA, CDR2 FQGTGA, per germline. J lost 3 bases, V lost 0 bases, and 5 bases had no gene match. CDR3 loop: CASSLTAGVNYNEQFF. As DNA, the CDR3 is TGTGCCAGCAGCTTAACGGCGGGAGTGAACTACAATGAGCAGTTCTTC.

This clone showed up just once. The chain is built from TRBV2 and TRBJ2-3, with D maybe TRBD2 (5 bases). CDR1 is SNHLY and CDR2 is FYNNEI in the germline V gene. The CDR3 sequence is 15 residues long. Trimming shortened V by 6 bases and J by 3 bases, and 16 bases separated the two germline ends. Here the CDR3 reads CASRKDGIPTDTQYF. The CDR3 DNA is TGTGCCAGCAGGAAGGACGGGATACCAACAGATACGCAGTATTTT.

The gene calls are TRBV5-1 and TRBJ1-4, with 9 bases identical to TRBD1. V was clipped by 1 base and J by 7 bases; unmatched bases: 11. This CDR3 spans 17 amino acids. Per germline, CDR1 SGHRS and CDR2 YFSETQ. CDR3 region: CASSLSSGTGGREKLFF. CDR3 DNA sequence: TGCGCCAGCAGCTTGTCATCGGGAACAGGGGGCCGTGAAAAACTGTTTTTT.